What follows is one T cell receptor beta chain and its context. Its target is not known. The data were obtained in a study of circulating and synovial CD4+ cells in juvenile arthritis. Study-level points and caveats: Bulk blood CD4 repertoires were more diverse than these.

TCRdb's copy holds only in-frame clones and misses some; the assay was immunoSEQ multiplex PCR. The data contain about 33,000 clones, roughly 96% of them singletons. Germline CDR1 SNHLY, CDR2 FYNNEI. The CDR3 covers 14 residues. V lost 8 bases to trimming and J lost 0 bases, with 13 bases between them. Donors were patients with active juvenile idiopathic arthritis. The sequenced sample was CD4+ T cells from blood. This clonotype originated in a human donor with juvenile idiopathic arthritis. J is TRBJ1-1 and V is TRBV2; weak D call: TRBD1 (5 bases). CDR3 sequence (DNA): TGTGCCAGCGGCGCCGACAGAGTGAACACTGAAGCTTTCTTT. Its translation is CASGADRVNTEAFF.